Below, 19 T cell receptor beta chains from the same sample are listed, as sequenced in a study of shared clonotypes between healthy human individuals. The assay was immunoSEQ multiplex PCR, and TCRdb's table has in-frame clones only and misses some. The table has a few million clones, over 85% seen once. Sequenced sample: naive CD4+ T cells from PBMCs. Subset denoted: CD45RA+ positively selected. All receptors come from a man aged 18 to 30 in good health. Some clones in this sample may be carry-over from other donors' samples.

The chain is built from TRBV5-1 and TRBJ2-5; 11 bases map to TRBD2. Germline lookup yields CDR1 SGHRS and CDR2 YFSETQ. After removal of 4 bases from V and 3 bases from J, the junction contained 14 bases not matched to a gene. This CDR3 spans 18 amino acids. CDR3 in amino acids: CASSLPGLAAVSKETQYF. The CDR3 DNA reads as TGCGCCAGCAGCCTACCGGGACTAGCGGCCGTCTCGAAAGAGACCCAGTACTTC.

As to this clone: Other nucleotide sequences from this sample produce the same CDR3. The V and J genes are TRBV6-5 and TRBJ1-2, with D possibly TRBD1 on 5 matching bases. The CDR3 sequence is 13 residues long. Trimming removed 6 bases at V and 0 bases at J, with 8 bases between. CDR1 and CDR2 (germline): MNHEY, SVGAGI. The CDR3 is CASRQDSNYGYTF. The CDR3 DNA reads TGTGCCAGCAGACAGGATTCTAACTATGGCTACACCTTC.

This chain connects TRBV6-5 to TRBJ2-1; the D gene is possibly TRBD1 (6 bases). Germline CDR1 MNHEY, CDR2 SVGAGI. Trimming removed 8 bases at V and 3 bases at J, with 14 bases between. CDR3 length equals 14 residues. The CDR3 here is CASGIQGHYNEQFF. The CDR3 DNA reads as TGTGCCAGCGGAATCCAGGGACACTACAATGAGCAGTTCTTC.

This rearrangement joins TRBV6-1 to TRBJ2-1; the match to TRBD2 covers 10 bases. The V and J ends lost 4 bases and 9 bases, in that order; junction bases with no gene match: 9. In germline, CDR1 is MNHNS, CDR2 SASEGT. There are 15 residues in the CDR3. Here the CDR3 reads CASSASSGSLGEQFF. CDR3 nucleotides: TGTGCCAGCAGTGCGTCTAGCGGGAGCTTGGGTGAGCAGTTCTTC.

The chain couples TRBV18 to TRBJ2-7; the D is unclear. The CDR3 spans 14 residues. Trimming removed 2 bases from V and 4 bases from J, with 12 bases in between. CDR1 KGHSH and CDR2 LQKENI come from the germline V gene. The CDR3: CASSPWEVRYEQYF. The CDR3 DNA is TGTGCCAGCTCACCATGGGAAGTACGGTACGAGCAGTACTTC.

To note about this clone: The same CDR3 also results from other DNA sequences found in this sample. CDR3 nucleotides: TGTGCCAGCAGTGAGCAGGGTGCGACCTACGAGCAGTACTTC. This translates into CASSEQGATYEQYF. The chain employs TRBV2 and TRBJ2-7; the D gene is possibly TRBD1 (5 bases). Germline CDR1 SNHLY, CDR2 FYNNEI. Trimming pared 3 bases from V and 2 bases from J, leaving 11 bases between. This CDR3 has 14 amino acids.

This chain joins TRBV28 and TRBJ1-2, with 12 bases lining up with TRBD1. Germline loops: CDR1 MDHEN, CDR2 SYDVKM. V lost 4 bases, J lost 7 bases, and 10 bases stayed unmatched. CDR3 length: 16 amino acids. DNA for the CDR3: TGTGCCAGCAGTTCTCCCTCGGGACAGGGGGCTGGTGGCTACACCTTC. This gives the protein CASSSPSGQGAGGYTF.

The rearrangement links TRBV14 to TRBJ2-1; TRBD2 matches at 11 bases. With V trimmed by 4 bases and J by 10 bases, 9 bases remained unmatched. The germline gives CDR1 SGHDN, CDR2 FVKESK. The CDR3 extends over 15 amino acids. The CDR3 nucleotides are TGTGCCAGCAGCCTACTAGCGGGAGCGGTGGGGGAGCAGTTCTTC. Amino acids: CASSLLAGAVGEQFF.

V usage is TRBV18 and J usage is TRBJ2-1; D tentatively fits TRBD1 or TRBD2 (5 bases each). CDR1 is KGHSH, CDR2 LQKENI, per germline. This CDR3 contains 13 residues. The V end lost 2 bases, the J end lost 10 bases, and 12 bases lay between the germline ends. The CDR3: CASSPTGAREQFF. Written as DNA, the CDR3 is TGTGCCAGCTCACCAACCGGGGCACGGGAGCAGTTCTTC. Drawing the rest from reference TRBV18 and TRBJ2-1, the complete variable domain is NAGVMQNPRHLVRRRGQEARLRCSPMKGHSHVYWYRQLPEEGLKFMVYLQKENIIDESGMPKERFSAEFPKEGPSILRIQQVVRGDSAAYFCASSPTGAREQFFGPGTRLTVL.

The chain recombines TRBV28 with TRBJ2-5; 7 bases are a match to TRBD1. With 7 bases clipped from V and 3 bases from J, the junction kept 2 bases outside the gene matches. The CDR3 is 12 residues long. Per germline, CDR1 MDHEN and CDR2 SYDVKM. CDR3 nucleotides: TGTGCCAGCATAGGGACAGAAGAGACCCAGTACTTC. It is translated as CASIGTEETQYF.

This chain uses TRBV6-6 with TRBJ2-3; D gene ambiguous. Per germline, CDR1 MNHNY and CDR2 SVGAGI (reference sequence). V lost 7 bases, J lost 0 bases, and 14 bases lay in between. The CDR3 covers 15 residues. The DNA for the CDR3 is TGTGCCAGCAAGGATTCGGGCGGTAGCACAGATACGCAGTATTTT. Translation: CASKDSGGSTDTQYF.

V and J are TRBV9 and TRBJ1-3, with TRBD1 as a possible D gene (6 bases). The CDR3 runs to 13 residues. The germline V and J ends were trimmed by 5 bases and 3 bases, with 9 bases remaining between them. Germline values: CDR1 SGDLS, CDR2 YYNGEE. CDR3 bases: TGTGCCAGCAGTCCAGGGGATGGAAACACCATATATTTT. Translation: CASSPGDGNTIYF.

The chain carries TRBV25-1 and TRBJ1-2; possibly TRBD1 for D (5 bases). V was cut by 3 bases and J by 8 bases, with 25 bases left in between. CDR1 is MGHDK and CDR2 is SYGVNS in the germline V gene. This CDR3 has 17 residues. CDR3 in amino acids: CASSDPGRGKKGGGYTF. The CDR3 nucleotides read TGTGCCAGCAGTGATCCGGGACGGGGCAAAAAGGGAGGCGGCTACACCTTC.

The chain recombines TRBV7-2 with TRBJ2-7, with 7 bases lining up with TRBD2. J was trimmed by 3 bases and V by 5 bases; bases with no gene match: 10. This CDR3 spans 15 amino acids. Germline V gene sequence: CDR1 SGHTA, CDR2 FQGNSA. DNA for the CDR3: TGTGCCAGCAGCCCCCAAGCGGGAAACGGCTACGAGCAGTACTTC. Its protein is CASSPQAGNGYEQYF.

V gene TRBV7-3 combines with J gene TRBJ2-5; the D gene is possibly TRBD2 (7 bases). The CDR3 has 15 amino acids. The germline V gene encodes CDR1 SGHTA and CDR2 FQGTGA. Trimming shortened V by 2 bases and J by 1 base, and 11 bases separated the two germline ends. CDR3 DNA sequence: TGTGCCAGCAGCTTACGGGGGGCCGTCCAAGAGACCCAGTACTTC. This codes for CASSLRGAVQETQYF.

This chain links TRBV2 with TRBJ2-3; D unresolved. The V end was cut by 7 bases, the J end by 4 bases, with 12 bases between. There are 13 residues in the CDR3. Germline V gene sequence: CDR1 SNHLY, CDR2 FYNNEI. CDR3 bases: TGTGCCAGCATCCTTAACCGGGCAGATACGCAGTATTTT. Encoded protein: CASILNRADTQYF.

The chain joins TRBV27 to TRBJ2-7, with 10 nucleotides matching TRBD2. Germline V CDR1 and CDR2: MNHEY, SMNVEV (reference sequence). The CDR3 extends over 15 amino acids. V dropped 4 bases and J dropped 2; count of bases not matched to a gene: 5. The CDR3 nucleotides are TGTGCCAGCAGTTCTAGCGGGAGTAGCCCCTACGAGCAGTACTTC. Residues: CASSSSGSSPYEQYF.

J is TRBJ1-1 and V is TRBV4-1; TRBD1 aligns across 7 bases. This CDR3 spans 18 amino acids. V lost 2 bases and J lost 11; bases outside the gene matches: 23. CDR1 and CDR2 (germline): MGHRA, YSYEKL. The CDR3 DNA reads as TGCGCCAGCAGCCAACTATCGAAGTCCCAGGGGGAGGCGGGGGTGGCTTTCTTT. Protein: CASSQLSKSQGEAGVAFF.

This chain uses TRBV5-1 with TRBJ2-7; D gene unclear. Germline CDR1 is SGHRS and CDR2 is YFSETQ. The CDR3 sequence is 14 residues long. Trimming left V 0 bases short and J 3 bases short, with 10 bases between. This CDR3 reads CASSLDGVGYEQYF. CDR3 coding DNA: TGCGCCAGCAGCTTGGACGGCGTAGGCTACGAGCAGTACTTC.